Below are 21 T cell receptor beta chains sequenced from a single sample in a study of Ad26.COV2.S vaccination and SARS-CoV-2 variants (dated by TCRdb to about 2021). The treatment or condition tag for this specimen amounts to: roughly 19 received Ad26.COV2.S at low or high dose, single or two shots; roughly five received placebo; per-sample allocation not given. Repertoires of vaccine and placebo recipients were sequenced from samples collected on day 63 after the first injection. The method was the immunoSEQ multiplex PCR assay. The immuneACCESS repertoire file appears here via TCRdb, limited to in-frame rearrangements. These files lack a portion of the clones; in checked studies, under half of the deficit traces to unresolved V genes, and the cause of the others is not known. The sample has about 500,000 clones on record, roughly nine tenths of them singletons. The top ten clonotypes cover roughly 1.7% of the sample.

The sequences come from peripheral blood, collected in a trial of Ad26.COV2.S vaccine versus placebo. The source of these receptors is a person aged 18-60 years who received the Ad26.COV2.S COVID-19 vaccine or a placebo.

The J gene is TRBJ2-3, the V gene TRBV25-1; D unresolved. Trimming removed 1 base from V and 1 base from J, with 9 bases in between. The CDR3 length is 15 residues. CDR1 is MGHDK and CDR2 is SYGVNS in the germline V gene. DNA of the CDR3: TGTGCCAGCAGTGAATGGGCTGACGGCACAGATACGCAGTATTTT. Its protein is CASSEWADGTDTQYF.

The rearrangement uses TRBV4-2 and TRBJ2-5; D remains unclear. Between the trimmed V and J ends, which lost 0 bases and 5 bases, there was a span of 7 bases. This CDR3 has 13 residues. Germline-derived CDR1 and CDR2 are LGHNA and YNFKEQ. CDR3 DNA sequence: TGTGCCAGCAGCCAAGAACCTGGGGAGACCCAGTACTTC. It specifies CASSQEPGETQYF.

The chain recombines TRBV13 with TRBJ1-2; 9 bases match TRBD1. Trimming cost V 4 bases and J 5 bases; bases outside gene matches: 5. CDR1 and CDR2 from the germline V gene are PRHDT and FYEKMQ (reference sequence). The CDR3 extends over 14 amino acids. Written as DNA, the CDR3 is TGTGCCAGCAGCTCAACCGGGACAGGGTATGGCTACACCTTC. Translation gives CASSSTGTGYGYTF.

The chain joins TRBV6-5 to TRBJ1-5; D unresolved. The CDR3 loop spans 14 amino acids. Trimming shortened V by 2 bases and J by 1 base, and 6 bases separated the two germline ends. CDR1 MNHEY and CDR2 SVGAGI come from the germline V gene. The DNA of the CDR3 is TGTGCCAGCAGTTACCGTAAGAGCAATCAGCCCCAGCATTTT. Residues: CASSYRKSNQPQHF.

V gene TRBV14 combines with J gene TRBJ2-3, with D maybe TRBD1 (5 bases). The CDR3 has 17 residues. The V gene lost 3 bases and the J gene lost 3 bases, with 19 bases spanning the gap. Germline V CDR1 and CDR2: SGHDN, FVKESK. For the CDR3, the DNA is TGTGCCAGCAGCCATAAGGGGAATTGGTATGAGACAGATACGCAGTATTTT. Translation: CASSHKGNWYETDTQYF.

The CDR3 is CSAPTGIQGARGEAFF. CDR3 in DNA: TGCAGCGCCCCTACCGGGATACAGGGGGCGAGGGGTGAAGCTTTCTTT. The chain carries TRBV29-1 and TRBJ1-1; 9 bases are a match to TRBD1. The V gene end was trimmed by 7 bases and the J gene end by 7 bases; junction bases not matched to a gene: 19. Germline loops: CDR1 SQVTM, CDR2 ANQGSEA. The CDR3 is made up of 16 amino acids.

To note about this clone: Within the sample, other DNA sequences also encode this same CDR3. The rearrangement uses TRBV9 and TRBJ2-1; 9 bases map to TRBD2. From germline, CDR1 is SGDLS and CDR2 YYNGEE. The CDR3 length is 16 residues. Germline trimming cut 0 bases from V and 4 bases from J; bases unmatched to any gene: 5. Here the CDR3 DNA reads TGTGCCAGCAGCGTAGGAGCGGGAGGACTATACAATGAGCAGTTCTTC. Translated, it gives CASSVGAGGLYNEQFF. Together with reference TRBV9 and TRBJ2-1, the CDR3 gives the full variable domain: DSGVTQTPKHLITATGQRVTLRCSPRSGDLSVYWYQQSLDQGLQFLIQYYNGEERAKGNILERFSAQQFPDLHSELNLSSLELGDSALYFCASSVGAGGLYNEQFFGPGTRLTVL.

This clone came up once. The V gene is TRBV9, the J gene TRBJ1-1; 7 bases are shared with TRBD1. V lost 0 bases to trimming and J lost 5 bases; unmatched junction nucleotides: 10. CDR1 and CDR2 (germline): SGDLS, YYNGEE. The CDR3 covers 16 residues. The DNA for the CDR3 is TGTGCCAGCAGCGTAGGACAGGGACTATGGGATACTGAAGCTTTCTTT. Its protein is CASSVGQGLWDTEAFF. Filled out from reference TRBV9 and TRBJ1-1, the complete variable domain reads DSGVTQTPKHLITATGQRVTLRCSPRSGDLSVYWYQQSLDQGLQFLIQYYNGEERAKGNILERFSAQQFPDLHSELNLSSLELGDSALYFCASSVGQGLWDTEAFFGQGTRLTVV.

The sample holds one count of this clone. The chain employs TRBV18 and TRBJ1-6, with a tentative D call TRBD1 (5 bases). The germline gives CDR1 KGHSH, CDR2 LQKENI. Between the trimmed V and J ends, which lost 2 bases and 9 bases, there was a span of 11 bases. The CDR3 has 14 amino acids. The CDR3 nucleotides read TGTGCCAGCTCACCAGACAGTTCTGGTTCACCCCTCCACTTT. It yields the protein CASSPDSSGSPLHF.

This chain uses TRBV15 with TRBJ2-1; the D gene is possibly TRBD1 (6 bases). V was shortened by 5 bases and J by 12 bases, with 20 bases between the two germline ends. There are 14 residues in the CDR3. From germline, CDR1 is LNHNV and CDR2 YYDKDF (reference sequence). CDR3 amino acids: CATSARSTGWGQFF. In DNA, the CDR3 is TGTGCCACCAGCGCCCGTTCGACAGGTTGGGGGCAGTTCTTC.

The CDR3 is CASSGGVQDTQYF. The CDR3 DNA reads TGCGCCAGCAGCGGAGGAGTACAGGATACGCAGTATTTT. The chain combines TRBV5-1 with TRBJ2-3, with D tentatively TRBD2 (5 bases). Trimming cost V 4 bases and J 6 bases, with 12 bases left between them. CDR3 size: 13 residues. Germline V gene sequence: CDR1 SGHRS, CDR2 YFSETQ.

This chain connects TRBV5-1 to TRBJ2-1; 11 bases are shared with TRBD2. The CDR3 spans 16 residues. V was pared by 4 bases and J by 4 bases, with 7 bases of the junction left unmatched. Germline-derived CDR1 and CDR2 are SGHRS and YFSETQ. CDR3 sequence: CASSLQGLAEYNEQFF. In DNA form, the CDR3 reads TGCGCCAGCAGCCTCCAGGGACTAGCGGAATACAATGAGCAGTTCTTC. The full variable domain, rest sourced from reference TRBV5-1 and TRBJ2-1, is KAGVTQTPRYLIKTRGQQVTLSCSPISGHRSVSWYQQTPGQGLQFLFEYFSETQRNKGNFPGRFSGRQFSNSRSEMNVSTLELGDSALYLCASSLQGLAEYNEQFFGPGTRLTVL.

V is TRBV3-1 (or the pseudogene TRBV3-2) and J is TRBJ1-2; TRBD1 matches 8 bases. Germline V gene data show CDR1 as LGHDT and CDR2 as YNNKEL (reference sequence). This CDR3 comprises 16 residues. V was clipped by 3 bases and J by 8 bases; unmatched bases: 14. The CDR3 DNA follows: TGTGCCAGCAGCCACAGGCCAGGGGGCGCAGGAGGGGGCTACACCTTC. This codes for CASSHRPGGAGGGYTF.

The chain's CDR3 is CASSLLSYNSPLHF. In DNA, the CDR3 is TGTGCCAGCAGCTTATTATCCTATAATTCACCCCTCCACTTT. The gene calls are TRBV7-2 and TRBJ1-6; D remains ambiguous. This CDR3 spans 14 amino acids. CDR1 is SGHTA, CDR2 FQGNSA, per germline. V was cut by 2 bases and J by 1 base, with 3 bases left in between.

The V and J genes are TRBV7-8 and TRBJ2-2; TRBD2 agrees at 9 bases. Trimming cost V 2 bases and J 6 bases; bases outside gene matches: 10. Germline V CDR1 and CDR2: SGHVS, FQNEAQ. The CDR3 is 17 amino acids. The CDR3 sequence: CASSLRPLAGAAGELFF. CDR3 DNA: TGTGCCAGCAGCTTACGCCCCTTAGCGGGAGCTGCCGGGGAGCTGTTTTTT. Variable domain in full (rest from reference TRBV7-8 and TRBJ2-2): GAGVSQSPRYKVAKRGQDVALRCDPISGHVSLFWYQQALGQGPEFLTYFQNEAQLDKSGLPSDRFFAERPEGSVSTLKIQRTQQEDSAVYLCASSLRPLAGAAGELFFGEGSRLTVL.

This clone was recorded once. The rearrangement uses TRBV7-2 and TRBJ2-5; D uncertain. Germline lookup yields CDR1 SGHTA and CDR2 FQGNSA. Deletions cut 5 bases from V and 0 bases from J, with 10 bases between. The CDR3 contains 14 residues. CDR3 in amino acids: CASSALGNQETQYF. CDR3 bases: TGTGCCAGCAGCGCCCTAGGGAACCAAGAGACCCAGTACTTC. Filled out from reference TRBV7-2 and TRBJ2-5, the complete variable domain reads GAGVSQSPSNKVTEKGKDVELRCDPISGHTALYWYRQSLGQGLEFLIYFQGNSAPDKSGLPSDRFSAERTGGSVSTLTIQRTQQEDSAVYLCASSALGNQETQYFGPGTRLLVL.

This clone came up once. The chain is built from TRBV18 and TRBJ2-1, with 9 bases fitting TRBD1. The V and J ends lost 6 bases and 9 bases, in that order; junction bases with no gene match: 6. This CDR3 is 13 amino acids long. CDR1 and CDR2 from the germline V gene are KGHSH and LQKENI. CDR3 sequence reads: CASSRTGDGEQFF. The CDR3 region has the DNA TGTGCCAGCTCGAGGACAGGGGATGGTGAGCAGTTCTTC.

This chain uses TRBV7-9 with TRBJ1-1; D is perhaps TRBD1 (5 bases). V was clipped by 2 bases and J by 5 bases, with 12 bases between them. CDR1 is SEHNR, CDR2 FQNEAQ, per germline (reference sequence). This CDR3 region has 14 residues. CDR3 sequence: CASSLFRGETEAFF. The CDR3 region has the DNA TGTGCCAGCAGCTTATTTCGGGGCGAGACTGAAGCTTTCTTT.

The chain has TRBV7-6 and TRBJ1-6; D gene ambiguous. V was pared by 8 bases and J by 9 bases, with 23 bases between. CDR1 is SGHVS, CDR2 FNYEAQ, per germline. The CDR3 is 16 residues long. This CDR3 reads CASQPSKSLLSSPLHF. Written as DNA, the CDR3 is TGTGCCAGCCAACCCTCCAAGTCCCTGCTTAGTTCACCCCTCCACTTT. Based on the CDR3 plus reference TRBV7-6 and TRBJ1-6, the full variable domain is GAGVSQSPRYKVTKRGQDVALRCDPISGHVSLYWYRQALGQGPEFLTYFNYEAQQDKSGLPNDRFSAERPEGSISTLTIQRTEQRDSAMYRCASQPSKSLLSSPLHFGNGTRLTVT.

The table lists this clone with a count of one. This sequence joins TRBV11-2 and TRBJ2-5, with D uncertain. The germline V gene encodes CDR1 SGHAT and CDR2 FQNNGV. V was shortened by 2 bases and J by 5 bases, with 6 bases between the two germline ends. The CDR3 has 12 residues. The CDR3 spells CASSLPTETQYF. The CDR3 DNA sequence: TGTGCCAGCAGCTTACCTACGGAGACCCAGTACTTC.

The CDR3 nucleotides read TGTGCCAGCAGCCCGGGACAGCTTAATGAAAAACTGTTTTTT. Its translation is CASSPGQLNEKLFF. The gene calls are TRBV3-1 (or the pseudogene TRBV3-2) and TRBJ1-4; 7 bases align to TRBD1. CDR3 size: 14 residues. Germline lookup yields CDR1 LGHDT and CDR2 YNNKEL (reference sequence). Losses at the gene ends were 4 bases for V and 4 bases for J; bases not matched to a gene: 3.